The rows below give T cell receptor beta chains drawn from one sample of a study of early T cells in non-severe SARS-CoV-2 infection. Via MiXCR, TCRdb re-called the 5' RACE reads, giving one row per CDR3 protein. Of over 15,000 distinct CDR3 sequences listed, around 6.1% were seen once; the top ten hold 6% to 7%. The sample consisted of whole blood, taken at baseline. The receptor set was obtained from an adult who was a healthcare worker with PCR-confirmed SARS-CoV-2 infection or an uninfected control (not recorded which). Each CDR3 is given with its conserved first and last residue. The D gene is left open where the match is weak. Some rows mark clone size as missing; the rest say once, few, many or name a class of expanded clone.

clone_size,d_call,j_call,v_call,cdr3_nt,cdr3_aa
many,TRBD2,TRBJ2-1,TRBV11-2,TGTGCCAGCAGCTTAGGGTCCGGGACTAGCTACAATGAGCAGTTCTTC,CASSLGSGTSYNEQFF
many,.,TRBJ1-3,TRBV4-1,TGCGCCAGCAGCCTCCAGACAGCTGGTGGTGGAAACACCATATATTTT,CASSLQTAGGGNTIYF
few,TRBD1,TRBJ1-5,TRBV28,TGTGCCAGCAGGATAGGGGGCGTTGGGCCCCAGCATTTT,CASRIGGVGPQHF
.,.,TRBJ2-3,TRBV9,TGTGCCAGCAGCGTAGCTACCGGGCTCACAGATACGCAGTATTTT,CASSVATGLTDTQYF
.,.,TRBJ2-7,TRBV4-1,TGCGCCAGCAGCCAAGATGGGACACCCGAGTTGGTCTACGAGCAGTACTTC,CASSQDGTPELVYEQYF
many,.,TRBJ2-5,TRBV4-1,TGCGCCAGCAGCCCCCAGTCGGGTCCCTCCAGGGAAACCCAGTACTTC,CASSPQSGPSRETQYF
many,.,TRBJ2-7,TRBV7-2,TGTGCCAGCAGCTTGTCGGACTCCGGAGGCTTATACTTC,CASSLSDSGGLYF
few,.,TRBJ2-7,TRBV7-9,TGTGCCAGCAGCTTAGGAGGCCGGGACGGTAGCTCCTACGAGCAGTACTTC,CASSLGGRDGSSYEQYF
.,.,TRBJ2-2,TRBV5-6,TGTGCCAGCAGCTTGGCCCTAGGCTTCACCGGGGAGCTGTTTTTT,CASSLALGFTGELFF
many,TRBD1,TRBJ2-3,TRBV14,TGTGCCAGCAGCCCAGAATTCAGGGGGAGCACAGATACGCAGTATTTT,CASSPEFRGSTDTQYF
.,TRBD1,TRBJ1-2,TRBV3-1,TGTGCCAGCAGCAACAAGGTCTGGGGACAGGGGCATGGCTACACCTTC,CASSNKVWGQGHGYTF
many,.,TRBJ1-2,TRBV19,TGTGCCAGTAACCCCCAGCAGAATCTCCAACTCTATGGCTACACCTTC,CASNPQQNLQLYGYTF
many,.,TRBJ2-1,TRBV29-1,TGCAGCGTCCTTCAACCGGGAGAGCAGTTCTTC,CSVLQPGEQFF
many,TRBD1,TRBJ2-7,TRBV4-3,TGCGCCAGCAGCCAAGAGACAGGGGCCTACGAGCAGTACTTC,CASSQETGAYEQYF
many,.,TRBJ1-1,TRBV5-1,TGCGCCAGCAGCCTCAGCGGGGAGGATTACACTGAAGCTTTCTTT,CASSLSGEDYTEAFF
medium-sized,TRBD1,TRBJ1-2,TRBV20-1,TGCAGTGCTGCCCGGGACAGCGATAACTATGGCTACACCTTC,CSAARDSDNYGYTF
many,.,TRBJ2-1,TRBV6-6,TGTGCCAGCAGTCCGAGCGGAAGCTCCTACAATGAGCAGTTCTTC,CASSPSGSSYNEQFF
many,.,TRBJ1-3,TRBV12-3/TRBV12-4,TGTGCCGGGGCTAGTGCATCCGGAAACACCATATATTTT,CAGASASGNTIYF
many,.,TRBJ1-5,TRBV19,TGTGCCAGTAGTATCGTCCCTCAGCCCCAGCATTTT,CASSIVPQPQHF
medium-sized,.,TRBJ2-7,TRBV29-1,TGCAGCGCCTCAGGGTCCGGCTACGAGCAGTACTTC,CSASGSGYEQYF
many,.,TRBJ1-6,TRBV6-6,TGTGCCAGCAGTTACAAACCGGAGAATTCACCCCTCCACTTT,CASSYKPENSPLHF
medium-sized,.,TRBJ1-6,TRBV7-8,TGTGCCAGCAGCTTACTCATCAGGGCAAGCTCCTATAATTCACCCCTCCACTTT,CASSLLIRASSYNSPLHF
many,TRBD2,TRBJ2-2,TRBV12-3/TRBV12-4,TGTGCCAGCAGTGCGGGGGGGTTACTGTTTTTT,CASSAGGLLFF
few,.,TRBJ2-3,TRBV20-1,TGCAGTGCTCGGTGGGCAGATACGCAGTATTTT,CSARWADTQYF
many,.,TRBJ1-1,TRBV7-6,TGTGCCAGCAGCTTAGAATTTTGGCAGCAAGCTTTCTTT,CASSLEFWQQAFF
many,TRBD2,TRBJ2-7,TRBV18,TGTGCCAGCTCACCACCCGGACTAGCGGGGGGGAGGCAGTACTTC,CASSPPGLAGGRQYF
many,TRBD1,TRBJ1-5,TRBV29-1,TGCAGCGTCGCATACGGGACAGTCAATCAGCCCCAGCATTTT,CSVAYGTVNQPQHF
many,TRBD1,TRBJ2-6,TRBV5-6,TGTGCCAGCAGCTTAGGACAGGTTATTAGCTCTGGGGCCAACGTCCTGACTTTC,CASSLGQVISSGANVLTF
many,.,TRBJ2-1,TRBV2,TGTGCCAGAGAGGCGAATGAGCAGTTCTTC,CAREANEQFF
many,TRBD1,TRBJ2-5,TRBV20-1,TGCAGTGCTGAACAGGGGGCGGAGGAGACCCAGTACTTC,CSAEQGAEETQYF
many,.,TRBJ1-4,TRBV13,TGTGCCAGCAGCTTAGCGGGTAGACATGAAAAACTGTTTTTT,CASSLAGRHEKLFF
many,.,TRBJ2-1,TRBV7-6,TGTGCCAGCAGTTTTCTAGCGAATAACAATGAGCAGTTCTTC,CASSFLANNNEQFF
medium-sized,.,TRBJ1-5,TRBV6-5,TGTGCCAGCAGTCGGACATTTAATAGCAATCAGCCCCAGCATTTT,CASSRTFNSNQPQHF
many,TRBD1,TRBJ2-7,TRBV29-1,TGCAGCGTTGAAGATGGTACAGGGGGACCCTACGAGCAGTACTTC,CSVEDGTGGPYEQYF
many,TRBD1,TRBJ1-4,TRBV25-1,TGTGCCAGCAGTGAATACGCGGACAGGGGCCTTAGAGCTAATGAAAAACTGTTTTTT,CASSEYADRGLRANEKLFF
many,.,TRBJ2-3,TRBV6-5,TGTGCCAGCAGTTACGTCAGAAGCACAGATACGCAGTATTTT,CASSYVRSTDTQYF
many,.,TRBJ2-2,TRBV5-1,TGCGCCAGCAGCTTGGCCCTCGACACCGGGGAGCTGTTTTTT,CASSLALDTGELFF
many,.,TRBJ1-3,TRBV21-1,TGTGCCAGCAGCAAAGCGGGGGCCCAATCTGGAAACACCATATATTTT,CASSKAGAQSGNTIYF
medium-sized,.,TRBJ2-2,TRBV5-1,TGCGCCAGCAGCTTTGACACACCGAACACCGGGGAGCTGTTTTTT,CASSFDTPNTGELFF
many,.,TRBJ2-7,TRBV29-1,TGCAGCGTTCGGATTTCCTACGAGCAGTACTTC,CSVRISYEQYF
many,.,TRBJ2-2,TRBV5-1,TGCGCCAGCGAAAAGGAGCGAGCCGGGGAGCTGTTTTTT,CASEKERAGELFF
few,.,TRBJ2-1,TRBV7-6,TGTGCCAGCACCTCCCGGGACTCAACCCCCTACAATGGTGAGCAGTTCTTC,CASTSRDSTPYNGEQFF
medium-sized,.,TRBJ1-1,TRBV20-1,TGCAGTGCTAGAGTACAGGGAGGTGAAGCTTTCTTT,CSARVQGGEAFF
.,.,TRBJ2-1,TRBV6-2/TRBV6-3,TGTGCCAGCACATCGAGTGGGGGGGCCGGCAATGAGCAGTTCTTC,CASTSSGGAGNEQFF
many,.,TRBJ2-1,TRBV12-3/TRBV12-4,TGTGCCAGCAGTTTTGGCAAAACCACCAATGAGCAGTTCTTC,CASSFGKTTNEQFF
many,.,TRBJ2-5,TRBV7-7,TGTGCTAGCACCCTGGGGGCGGAGGTTCAAGAGACCCAGTACTTC,CASTLGAEVQETQYF
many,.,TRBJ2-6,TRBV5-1,TGCGCCAGCAGAGAAGGGGTTATCTCTGGGGCCAACGTCCTGACTTTC,CASREGVISGANVLTF
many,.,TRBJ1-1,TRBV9,TGTGCCAGCAGCCCCTCGGGGGGGGGAGGAACTGAAGCTTTCTTT,CASSPSGGGGTEAFF
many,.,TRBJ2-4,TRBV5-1,TGCGCCAGCAGCTTGGAAGGCTTGGGGAAAAACATTCAGTACTTC,CASSLEGLGKNIQYF
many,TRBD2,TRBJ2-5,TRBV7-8,TGTGCCAGCAGCTTAGCGACTAGCGGGGGGGCCAGGACAGAGACCCAGTACTTC,CASSLATSGGARTETQYF
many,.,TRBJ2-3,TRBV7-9,TGTGCCAGCAGCTTATTGTTAGAAGATACGCAGTATTTT,CASSLLLEDTQYF
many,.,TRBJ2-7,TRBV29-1,TGCAGCGTTGCGTATCAGCCTAAAACCTACGAGCAGTACTTC,CSVAYQPKTYEQYF
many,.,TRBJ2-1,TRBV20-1,TGCAGTGCTCGTCCGGGGGTAGAGGAGCAGTTCTTC,CSARPGVEEQFF
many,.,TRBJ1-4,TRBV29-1,TGCAGCGTTGAGGGGCATCGAAACGAAAAACTGTTTTTT,CSVEGHRNEKLFF
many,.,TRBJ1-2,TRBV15,TGTGCCACCAGCAGAGGTGTAGGCAGCTATGGCTACACCTTC,CATSRGVGSYGYTF
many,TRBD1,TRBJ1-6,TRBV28,TGTGCCAGCAGTCCCGGGCAGGGGGCGTTTAATTCACCCCTCCACTTT,CASSPGQGAFNSPLHF
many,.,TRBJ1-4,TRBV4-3,TGCGCCAGCAGCCGAGATCCGGGACCGAGTAATGAAAAACTGTTTTTT,CASSRDPGPSNEKLFF